The clone carrying this TCR beta chain was detected a few times. Antigen: not known. The source of the sample is a study of cytomegalovirus exposure and HLA in healthy donors. Notes on the study in general: Presence/absence analysis assumed near-uniform sequencing depth across donors. According to the study, approximately 150 TCR beta chains were cytomegalovirus-associated. In an earlier analysis, productive rearrangement rates for most beta V segments clustered near 87% or 30%. What TCR beta sequences reportedly achieved was accurate prediction of HLA-A and HLA-B alleles in most subjects.

Amplification used 60 Vbeta primers and 13 Jbeta primers. Profiled with immunoSEQ multiplex PCR; TCRdb holds only in-frame clones, not every one. This sample yields fewer than 200,000 clones, of which approximately 74% are seen a single time; under 3.5% belongs to the top ten. CDR1 is MGHDK and CDR2 is SYGVNS in the germline V gene. This CDR3 is built from 15 residues. V lost 3 bases, J lost 2 bases, and 14 bases lay in between. Sequencing was carried out using PBMCs. This sequence joins TRBV25-1 and TRBJ2-7; perhaps TRBD1 as D (5 bases). This clonotype originated in a woman aged 25 to 39 in good health and CMV-seronegative. The CDR3 protein is CASSDEVTVAYEQYF. The CDR3 region has the DNA TGTGCCAGCAGTGATGAGGTGACAGTCGCCTACGAGCAGTACTTC.